This TCR beta chain was sequenced for a study of synovial regulatory T cells in juvenile arthritis. The overall study: Six or seven patients were on methotrexate and three were untreated.

As concerns this clone: Its antigen is unidentified.

TCRdb's copy holds only in-frame clones and misses some; the assay was immunoSEQ multiplex PCR. Listed are around 10,000 clones; around 0.71% falls within the top ten. The roughly eleven donors had active juvenile idiopathic arthritis, with 3 polyarticular and 8 oligoarticular cases. CDR3 length: 14 residues. The nucleotide record is missing. Germline assignment: CDR1 LGHNA and CDR2 YSLEER. Broader study findings: Synovial Tregs shared more CDR3 sequences with iaTregs than other blood Tregs. TCR diversity was lower in inflammation-associated blood Treg cells than in other blood Treg cells.

Sequenced sample: Treg cells from blood. Described subset: remaining (HLA-DR-negative) circulating blood Treg cells. The sequence came from a donor aged 2 to 35 with juvenile idiopathic arthritis. This rearrangement joins TRBV4-3 to TRBJ1-6; TCRdb picks TRBD1, but there is no DNA to check that call. CDR3 protein: CASSQDQVGSPLHF.